This paragraph covers one TCR beta chain sequence. Antigen unknown. Here immunoSEQ multiplex PCR was the method, and the copy in TCRdb shows in-frame clones only, minus some. The sample contains 100,000 to 130,000 clones, approximately 86% of which appear only once. The data belong to a study of T cell responses to AZD1222 COVID-19 vaccine. About the research overall: The analysis combined second doses at about 4 or about 12 weeks.

The V and J ends lost 4 bases and 1 base respectively, with 13 bases between them. CDR1 is SGHNT, CDR2 YYREEE, per germline (reference sequence). The CDR3 covers 15 residues. Study-level results: There were vaccine-associated CD4 TCRs across spike, dominant at 160-218 and 743-854.

The sequence was collected from an adult in good health. Sequences were derived from peripheral blood, sampled on day 0 of AZD1222 vaccination. V usage is TRBV5-4 and J usage is TRBJ2-3; a possible D gene is TRBD2 (6 bases). The CDR3 reads CASSLEGRRTDTQYF. CDR3 in DNA: TGTGCCAGCAGCCTGGAGGGCAGACGCACAGATACGCAGTATTTT.